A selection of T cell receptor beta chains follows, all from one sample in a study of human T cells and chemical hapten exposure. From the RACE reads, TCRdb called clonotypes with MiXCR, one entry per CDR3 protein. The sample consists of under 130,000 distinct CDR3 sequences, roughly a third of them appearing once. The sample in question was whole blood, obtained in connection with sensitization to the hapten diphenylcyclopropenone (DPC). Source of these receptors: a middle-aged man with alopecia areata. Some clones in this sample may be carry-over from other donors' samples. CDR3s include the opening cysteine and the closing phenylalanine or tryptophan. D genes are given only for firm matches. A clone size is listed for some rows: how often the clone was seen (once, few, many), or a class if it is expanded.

CDR3: CASSEPATGANSPLHF
DNA: TGTGCCAGCAGCGAGCCCGCGACAGGGGCCAATTCACCCCTCCACTTT
J: TRBJ1-6
size: .
D: .
V: TRBV21-1

CDR3: CASSNQDRGPPGDTQYF
DNA: TGTGCCAGCAGCAATCAGGACAGGGGACCTCCGGGAGATACGCAGTATTTT
J: TRBJ2-3
size: .
D: TRBD1
V: TRBV12-3/TRBV12-4

CDR3: CASSPRYGQGEDTQYF
DNA: TGTGCCAGCTCACCTAGATATGGACAGGGTGAAGATACGCAGTATTTT
J: TRBJ2-3
size: few
D: TRBD1
V: TRBV18

CDR3: CASSLRGQSTDTQYF
DNA: TGTGCCAGCAGCTTGCGGGGGCAGAGCACAGATACGCAGTATTTT
J: TRBJ2-3
size: .
D: .
V: TRBV7-2

CDR3: CASSLGQGPFDGQYF
DNA: TGCGCCAGCAGCTTGGGACAGGGGCCGTTTGATGGGCAGTACTTC
J: TRBJ2-7
size: few
D: TRBD1
V: TRBV5-1

CDR3: CSARSPGTTDTQYF
DNA: TGCAGTGCTAGATCTCCAGGGACCACAGATACGCAGTATTTT
J: TRBJ2-3
size: .
D: .
V: TRBV20-1

CDR3: CASSKAQLYSNQPQHF
DNA: TGTGCCAGCAGCAAAGCGCAGCTTTATAGCAATCAGCCCCAGCATTTT
J: TRBJ1-5
size: .
D: .
V: TRBV21-1

CDR3: CASSLLGNEQFF
DNA: TGTGCCAGCAGTCTCTTAGGAAATGAGCAGTTCTTC
J: TRBJ2-1
size: few
D: .
V: TRBV6-6

CDR3: CATSRGETSGLRDTQYF
DNA: TGTGCCACCAGCAGAGGGGAGACTAGCGGACTGAGAGATACGCAGTATTTT
J: TRBJ2-3
size: .
D: TRBD2
V: TRBV15

CDR3: CASSLGGPGLFDEQFF
DNA: TGTGCCAGCAGTTTGGGTGGACCGGGCCTTTTCGATGAGCAGTTCTTC
J: TRBJ2-1
size: few
D: .
V: TRBV28

CDR3: CASTGQGSTWEKLFF
DNA: TGTGCCAGCACGGGACAGGGTTCCACTTGGGAAAAACTGTTTTTT
J: TRBJ1-4
size: few
D: TRBD1
V: TRBV12-3/TRBV12-4

CDR3: CASSYPTGAGGTGANVLTF
DNA: TGTGCCAGCAGTTACCCGACAGGGGCTGGGGGTACCGGGGCCAACGTCCTGACTTTC
J: TRBJ2-6
size: .
D: TRBD1
V: TRBV6-2/TRBV6-3

CDR3: CASSVDQGSQPQHF
DNA: TGTGCCAGCAGCGTAGACCAGGGATCTCAGCCCCAGCATTTT
J: TRBJ1-5
size: .
D: .
V: TRBV9

CDR3: CAWTSSKSPGNTIYF
DNA: TGTGCCTGGACGTCATCTAAATCCCCTGGAAACACCATATATTTT
J: TRBJ1-3
size: .
D: .
V: TRBV30

CDR3: CASSHDSGGNTIYF
DNA: TGTGCCAGCAGCCATGACTCAGGTGGAAACACCATATATTTT
J: TRBJ1-3
size: few
D: .
V: TRBV12-3/TRBV12-4

CDR3: CASIRGAQNGELFF
DNA: TGTGCCAGCATACGGGGAGCGCAGAACGGGGAGCTGTTTTTT
J: TRBJ2-2
size: .
D: .
V: TRBV2

CDR3: CASSAIDTGELFF
DNA: TGTGCCAGCAGTGCCATAGACACCGGGGAGCTGTTTTTT
J: TRBJ2-2
size: .
D: .
V: TRBV6-4

CDR3: CASSEGTLQYF
DNA: TGTGCCAGCAGCGAGGGGACATTGCAGTACTTC
J: TRBJ2-7
size: .
D: .
V: TRBV7-6

CDR3: CASSSPGTGIYTQYF
DNA: TGTGCCAGCAGTTCGCCCGGGACAGGGATATATACGCAGTATTTT
J: TRBJ2-3
size: .
D: TRBD1
V: TRBV12-3/TRBV12-4

CDR3: CSVGITSGGSSYNEQFF
DNA: TGCAGCGTTGGGATCACTAGCGGGGGGAGCTCCTACAATGAGCAGTTCTTC
J: TRBJ2-1
size: .
D: TRBD2
V: TRBV29-1

CDR3: CSARETKNYYEQYF
DNA: TGCAGTGCTAGAGAGACAAAAAACTACTACGAGCAGTACTTC
J: TRBJ2-7
size: .
D: .
V: TRBV20-1

CDR3: CSVGGGGANQPQHF
DNA: TGCAGCGTTGGGGGTGGAGGCGCCAATCAGCCCCAGCATTTT
J: TRBJ1-5
size: few
D: .
V: TRBV29-1

CDR3: CASSSGTSGSGQYF
DNA: TGTGCCAGCAGTTCCGGGACTAGCGGTTCAGGGCAGTACTTC
J: TRBJ2-7
size: few
D: TRBD2
V: TRBV6-5

CDR3: CASSGRQMVAITDTQYF
DNA: TGTGCCAGCAGTGGACGACAGATGGTGGCCATCACAGATACGCAGTATTTT
J: TRBJ2-3
size: .
D: .
V: TRBV6-2/TRBV6-3

CDR3: CSGRQGETQYF
DNA: TGCAGTGGCCGCCAGGGCGAGACCCAGTACTTC
J: TRBJ2-5
size: .
D: .
V: TRBV20-1

CDR3: CSVGGGTDTQYF
DNA: TGCAGCGTTGGAGGAGGCACAGATACGCAGTATTTT
J: TRBJ2-3
size: few
D: .
V: TRBV29-1

CDR3: CAWSPGLAGDTQYF
DNA: TGTGCCTGGAGTCCGGGACTAGCGGGAGATACGCAGTATTTT
J: TRBJ2-3
size: once
D: TRBD2
V: TRBV30

CDR3: CASSSWAQNEKLFF
DNA: TGTGCCAGCAGTTCTTGGGCACAGAATGAAAAACTGTTTTTT
J: TRBJ1-4
size: .
D: .
V: TRBV27

CDR3: CSASPKSEQPQHF
DNA: TGCAGTGCTAGTCCCAAATCGGAACAGCCCCAGCATTTT
J: TRBJ1-5
size: few
D: .
V: TRBV20-1

CDR3: CATSREAGRGSSTDTQYF
DNA: TGTGCCACCAGCAGAGAGGCGGGCAGGGGCTCTAGCACAGATACGCAGTATTTT
J: TRBJ2-3
size: .
D: .
V: TRBV15

CDR3: CAISATAREKLFF
DNA: TGTGCCATCAGTGCTACGGCAAGGGAAAAACTGTTTTTT
J: TRBJ1-4
size: .
D: .
V: TRBV10-3

CDR3: CSARDWGDSPLHF
DNA: TGCAGTGCTAGAGATTGGGGGGATTCACCCCTCCACTTT
J: TRBJ1-6
size: .
D: .
V: TRBV20-1

CDR3: CSARIGNSPLHF
DNA: TGCAGTGCTAGGATTGGGAATTCACCCCTCCACTTT
J: TRBJ1-6
size: .
D: .
V: TRBV20-1

CDR3: CASSFGNRYNEQFF
DNA: TGTGCCAGCAGCTTCGGGAATAGGTACAATGAGCAGTTCTTC
J: TRBJ2-1
size: .
D: .
V: TRBV5-4

CDR3: CSVGSRYF
DNA: TGCAGCGTGGGATCCCGATACTTC
J: TRBJ2-1
size: few
D: .
V: TRBV29-1

CDR3: CASSTGTEYNEQFF
DNA: TGTGCCAGTAGTACGGGGACCGAATACAATGAGCAGTTCTTC
J: TRBJ2-1
size: few
D: .
V: TRBV19

CDR3: CASSLAGADTQYF
DNA: TGTGCCAGCAGCTTGGCGGGAGCAGATACGCAGTATTTT
J: TRBJ2-3
size: many
D: TRBD2
V: TRBV7-2

CDR3: CASSYVQELFF
DNA: TGTGCCAGCAGTTATGTTCAAGAGCTGTTTTTT
J: TRBJ2-2
size: .
D: .
V: TRBV6-2/TRBV6-3

CDR3: CASSLGLAGATETQYF
DNA: TGTGCCAGCAGCCTAGGACTAGCGGGAGCCACAGAGACCCAGTACTTC
J: TRBJ2-5
size: few
D: TRBD2
V: TRBV12-3/TRBV12-4

CDR3: CASSQEDSNQPQHF
DNA: TGTGCCAGCAGCCAAGAAGACAGCAATCAGCCCCAGCATTTT
J: TRBJ1-5
size: few
D: .
V: TRBV4-2

CDR3: CASSLGPGGPLNTEAFF
DNA: TGTGCCAGCAGCTTAGGTCCCGGGGGGCCTCTGAACACTGAAGCTTTCTTT
J: TRBJ1-1
size: once
D: .
V: TRBV11-2

CDR3: CASSSGTGEETQYF
DNA: TGTGCCAGCAGTTCCGGGACAGGGGAGGAGACCCAGTACTTC
J: TRBJ2-5
size: few
D: TRBD1
V: TRBV12-3/TRBV12-4

CDR3: CASSGTREYNEQFF
DNA: TGTGCCAGTAGTGGGACTAGGGAGTACAATGAGCAGTTCTTC
J: TRBJ2-1
size: few
D: TRBD2
V: TRBV19

CDR3: CASSSQPGTTYSYNEQFF
DNA: TGTGCCAGCAGCTCACAACCAGGGACTACTTACTCCTACAATGAGCAGTTCTTC
J: TRBJ2-1
size: .
D: TRBD2
V: TRBV7-2

CDR3: CASSYSPTSGSTGELFF
DNA: TGTGCCAGCAGTTACTCCCCGACTAGCGGGAGCACCGGGGAGCTGTTTTTT
J: TRBJ2-2
size: .
D: TRBD2
V: TRBV6-2/TRBV6-3

CDR3: CASSVDSLAGTPSSYEQYF
DNA: TGTGCCAGCAGCGTAGATAGCCTAGCGGGAACCCCCAGCTCCTACGAGCAGTACTTC
J: TRBJ2-7
size: .
D: TRBD2
V: TRBV9